This TCR beta chain emerged from a study of cytomegalovirus exposure and HLA in healthy donors. The study's findings and limits: More clonal expansion characterized HLA-associated TCR beta chains than equally common others in a later analysis. An analysis that came later showed most CMV-associated TCR beta chains appearing HLA-restricted. In a later analysis, donors in an Asian-associated ancestry cluster reportedly had fewer N-insertions in productive TCRs than the cohort mean. The productive fraction for most TCR beta V segments was about 90% or about 30% in an earlier analysis.

V lost 5 bases and J lost 6, with 14 bases in between. The CDR3 length is 14 residues. The germline CDR1 and CDR2 sequences are LNHNV and YYDKDF (reference sequence). As to this clone: Its cognate antigen is unknown.

This PCR relied on a set of 60 Vbeta primers and 13 Jbeta primers. The assay was immunoSEQ multiplex PCR, and TCRdb's table has in-frame clones only and misses some. The sample has hundreds of thousands of clones, 75% seen once. The chain links TRBV15 to TRBJ2-1, with unresolved D. The source of this sequence is a woman aged 30 to 39 in good health and CMV-seronegative. Source material: PBMCs. The DNA for the CDR3 is TGTGCCACCAGCGAAGATTACAGTGGCAATGAGCAGTTCTTC. Its protein product is CATSEDYSGNEQFF.